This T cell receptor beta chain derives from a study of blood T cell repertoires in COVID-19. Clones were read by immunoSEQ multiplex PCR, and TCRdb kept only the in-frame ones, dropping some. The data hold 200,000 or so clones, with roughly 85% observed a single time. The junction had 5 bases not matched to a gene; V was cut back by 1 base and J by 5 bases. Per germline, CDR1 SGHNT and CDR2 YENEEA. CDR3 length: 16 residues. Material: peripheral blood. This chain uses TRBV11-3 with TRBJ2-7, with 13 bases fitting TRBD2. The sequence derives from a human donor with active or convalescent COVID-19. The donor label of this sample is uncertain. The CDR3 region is CASSLGGTSGNNEQYF. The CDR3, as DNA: TGTGCCAGCAGCTTAGGGGGGACTAGCGGGAATAACGAGCAGTACTTC.